The rows below give T cell receptor beta chains drawn from one sample of a study of response to subunit inactivated influenza vaccine. Each CDR3 protein gets one entry after TCRdb re-called the RT-PCR reads with MiXCR. In the table there are almost 600,000 distinct CDR3 sequences, about 14% of which are singletons. Sequenced here: PBMCs from blood, sampled 12 days after vaccination. All receptors derive from a man aged 45-65 years who received an inactivated influenza vaccine. The conserved cysteine and the conserved F or W are not part of the CDR3 here. The D gene is left open where the match is weak.

J gene: TRBJ1-1; D gene: TRBD1; V gene: TRBV13; CDR3 protein: ASSLRQGPEAF
J gene: TRBJ2-1; D gene: -; V gene: TRBV2; CDR3 protein: ASKAGSSYNEQF
J gene: TRBJ2-5; D gene: TRBD1; V gene: TRBV28; CDR3 protein: ASSPIDRGGGTQY
J gene: TRBJ1-2; D gene: -; V gene: TRBV2; CDR3 protein: ASSPEKSYGYT
J gene: TRBJ2-1; D gene: TRBD2; V gene: TRBV20-1; CDR3 protein: SARSSGGGARF
J gene: TRBJ1-1; D gene: -; V gene: TRBV4-2; CDR3 protein: ASSQEWDLNTEAF
J gene: TRBJ2-2; D gene: -; V gene: TRBV12-3/TRBV12-4; CDR3 protein: ASSLGGVVTGELF
J gene: TRBJ1-2; D gene: TRBD1; V gene: TRBV4-2; CDR3 protein: ASSHTGTDYGYT
J gene: TRBJ1-4; D gene: -; V gene: TRBV15; CDR3 protein: ATSFQWANEKLF
J gene: TRBJ1-2; D gene: -; V gene: TRBV24-1; CDR3 protein: ATSDSPTVGYT
J gene: TRBJ1-5; D gene: -; V gene: TRBV20-1; CDR3 protein: SARSWGPQH
J gene: TRBJ1-1; D gene: -; V gene: TRBV28; CDR3 protein: ASSVRQNTEAF
J gene: TRBJ1-1; D gene: -; V gene: TRBV6-2/TRBV6-3; CDR3 protein: AISSPLYGLGAF
J gene: TRBJ2-7; D gene: TRBD2; V gene: TRBV28; CDR3 protein: ASSQSGGPNYEQY
J gene: TRBJ1-1; D gene: -; V gene: TRBV5-1; CDR3 protein: ASSWEGNTEAF
J gene: TRBJ2-7; D gene: TRBD2; V gene: TRBV14; CDR3 protein: ASSLLTSGGSYEQY
J gene: TRBJ2-6; D gene: TRBD2; V gene: TRBV4-3; CDR3 protein: ASSQDVKREIPGANVLT
J gene: TRBJ1-4; D gene: -; V gene: TRBV6-2/TRBV6-3; CDR3 protein: ASSAVLRDEKLF
J gene: TRBJ2-1; D gene: -; V gene: TRBV29-1; CDR3 protein: SVRIYNEQF
J gene: TRBJ2-7; D gene: -; V gene: TRBV5-6; CDR3 protein: ASSLGRSYYEQY
J gene: TRBJ2-3; D gene: -; V gene: TRBV20-1; CDR3 protein: SAKAPTSTDTQY
J gene: TRBJ2-1; D gene: -; V gene: TRBV18; CDR3 protein: ASSPAGWDGDEQF
J gene: TRBJ1-2; D gene: TRBD1; V gene: TRBV7-2; CDR3 protein: ASSYRSTGGGYT
J gene: TRBJ2-2; D gene: -; V gene: TRBV5-1; CDR3 protein: ASSFGLQGALVLSTGELF
J gene: TRBJ2-7; D gene: -; V gene: TRBV7-9; CDR3 protein: ASSLGDHEQY
J gene: TRBJ1-4; D gene: TRBD1; V gene: TRBV5-1; CDR3 protein: ASSLGTGGNEKLF
J gene: TRBJ2-1; D gene: TRBD1; V gene: TRBV25-1; CDR3 protein: ASSDLRVDSDRGLHYWNEQF
J gene: TRBJ2-2; D gene: -; V gene: TRBV7-9; CDR3 protein: ASGKTGYLNTGELF
J gene: TRBJ2-1; D gene: -; V gene: TRBV30; CDR3 protein: AAALGEQF
J gene: TRBJ2-7; D gene: -; V gene: TRBV6-1; CDR3 protein: ASRPPQTHSYEQY
J gene: TRBJ2-1; D gene: -; V gene: TRBV15; CDR3 protein: ATSSWGHSSYNEQF
J gene: TRBJ2-1; D gene: TRBD2; V gene: TRBV4-1; CDR3 protein: ASSQWASGGTSYNEQF
J gene: TRBJ1-4; D gene: -; V gene: TRBV6-1; CDR3 protein: ASRNRDRSGDEKLF
J gene: TRBJ2-7; D gene: -; V gene: TRBV6-2/TRBV6-3; CDR3 protein: ASSRRQTYEQY
J gene: TRBJ2-5; D gene: -; V gene: TRBV6-5; CDR3 protein: ASSYTPGVQETQY
J gene: TRBJ2-3; D gene: TRBD2; V gene: TRBV7-8; CDR3 protein: ASSSLAGDRNTDTQY
J gene: TRBJ2-7; D gene: -; V gene: TRBV25-1; CDR3 protein: ASRTSRSYEQY
J gene: TRBJ2-4; D gene: TRBD2; V gene: TRBV5-1; CDR3 protein: ASSLGGREDIQY